One T cell receptor (beta chain) is described in this entry. The sample comes from a study of blood T cell repertoires in COVID-19. Background on the study: Spain, Italy and the United States supplied samples that represented acute and convalescent COVID-19. PBMCs, B-cell-depleted T cells, or T cells provided the cDNA or gDNA that made up the material.

The germline V gene has CDR1 LNHDA and CDR2 SQIVND (reference sequence). V gave up 10 bases and J gave up 0 bases, with 12 bases separating them. The CDR3 is 13 amino acids. In the original workflow: For nucleated cells, counts were estimated from reference gene primer amplification. Produced via immunoSEQ multiplex PCR; TCRdb's table is partial and in-frame only. V, J and clone size were drawn from that table, and D and trimming were deduced from the DNA. Counted here are hundreds of thousands of clones, around 89% occurring once; the ten biggest clones make up under 15%. The chain links TRBV19 to TRBJ1-1; D is perhaps TRBD1 (6 bases). This clonotype was sampled from a woman between 55 and 75 years old with acute or convalescent COVID-19. The sequenced material came from peripheral blood. This CDR3 is CATTDSLNTEAFF. DNA for the CDR3: TGTGCCACCACGGACAGCTTGAACACTGAAGCTTTCTTT.